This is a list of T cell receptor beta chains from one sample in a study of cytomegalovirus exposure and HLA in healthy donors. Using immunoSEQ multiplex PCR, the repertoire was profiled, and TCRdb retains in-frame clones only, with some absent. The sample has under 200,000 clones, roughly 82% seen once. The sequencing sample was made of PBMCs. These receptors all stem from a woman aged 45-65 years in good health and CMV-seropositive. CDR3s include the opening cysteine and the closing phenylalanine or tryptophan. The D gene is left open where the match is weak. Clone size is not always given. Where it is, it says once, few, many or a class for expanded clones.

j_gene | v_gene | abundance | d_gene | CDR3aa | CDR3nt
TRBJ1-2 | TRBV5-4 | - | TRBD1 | CASSGSTGTYYGYTF | TGTGCCAGCAGCGGATCGACAGGGACCTACTATGGCTACACCTTC
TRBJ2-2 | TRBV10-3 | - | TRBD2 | CAIRSGEGTGELFF | TGTGCCATCAGATCGGGGGAGGGTACCGGGGAGCTGTTTTTT
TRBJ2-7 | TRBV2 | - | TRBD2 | CASGTGLAAPYEQYF | TGTGCCAGCGGGACGGGACTAGCGGCCCCCTACGAGCAGTACTTC
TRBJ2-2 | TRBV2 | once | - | CASRLGLVAGELFF | TGTGCCAGCAGACTTGGACTGGTCGCCGGGGAGCTGTTTTTT
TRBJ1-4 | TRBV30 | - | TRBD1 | CAWSQGAPNEKLFF | TGTGCCTGGAGCCAGGGGGCGCCGAATGAAAAACTGTTTTTT
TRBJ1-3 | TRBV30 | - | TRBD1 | CAWSVGTVIGNTIYF | TGTGCCTGGAGTGTCGGGACAGTAATTGGAAACACCATATATTTT
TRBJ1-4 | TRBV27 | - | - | CASSLLRDQDEKLFF | TGTGCCAGCAGTTTATTGAGGGATCAGGATGAAAAACTGTTTTTT
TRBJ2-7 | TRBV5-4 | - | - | CASSQAGGARPSYEQYF | TGCGCCAGCAGCCAAGCGGGCGGGGCTCGGCCCTCCTACGAGCAGTACTTC
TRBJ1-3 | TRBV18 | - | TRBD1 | CASSPRQGTSGNTIYF | TGTGCCAGCTCACCTAGACAGGGGACCTCTGGAAACACCATATATTTT
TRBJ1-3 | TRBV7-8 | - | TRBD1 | CTSSFTGTGLYF | TGTACCAGCAGCTTCACCGGGACAGGGTTGTATTTT
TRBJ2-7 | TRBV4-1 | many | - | CASSQGKGGSYEQYF | TGCGCCAGCAGCCAAGGCAAGGGGGGGTCCTACGAGCAGTACTTC
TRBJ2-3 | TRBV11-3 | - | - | CASSLGRADTQYF | TGTGCCAGCAGCTTAGGGCGGGCAGATACGCAGTATTTT
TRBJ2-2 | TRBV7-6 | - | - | CASSGPREWDTGELFF | TGTGCCAGCAGCGGACCCAGGGAATGGGACACCGGGGAGCTGTTTTTT
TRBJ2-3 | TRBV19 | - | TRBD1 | CASTARGRGTDTQYF | TGTGCCAGTACCGCACGGGGCAGGGGGACAGATACGCAGTATTTT
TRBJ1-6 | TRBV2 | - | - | CASTSQRGISPLHF | TGTGCCAGCACTAGTCAGCGCGGGATTTCACCCCTCCACTTT
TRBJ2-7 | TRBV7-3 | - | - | CASAGQGNSEQYF | TGTGCCAGCGCAGGGCAGGGCAATTCCGAGCAGTACTTC
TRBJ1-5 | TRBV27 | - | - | CASSLSWTDLGQPQHF | TGTGCCAGCAGTCTCTCCTGGACAGACCTCGGGCAGCCCCAGCATTTT
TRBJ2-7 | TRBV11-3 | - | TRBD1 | CASSPGTGNHYEQYF | TGTGCCAGCAGCCCCGGGACAGGGAATCACTACGAGCAGTACTTC
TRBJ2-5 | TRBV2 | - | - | CASASGLWKTQYF | TGTGCCAGCGCTTCAGGGTTATGGAAGACCCAGTACTTC
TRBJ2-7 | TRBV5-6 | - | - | CASSLDTHTYEQYF | TGTGCCAGCAGCTTGGACACACACACCTACGAGCAGTACTTC
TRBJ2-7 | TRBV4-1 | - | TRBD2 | CASSQDLAGGFYEQYF | TGCGCCAGCAGCCAAGACCTAGCGGGGGGGTTCTACGAGCAGTACTTC
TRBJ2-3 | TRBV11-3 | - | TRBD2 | CASSEGLAGPTDTQYF | TGTGCCAGCAGCGAGGGACTAGCGGGGCCCACAGATACGCAGTATTTT
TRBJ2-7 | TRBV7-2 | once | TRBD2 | CASSLDAGGVSYEQYF | TGTGCCAGCAGCTTAGATGCGGGGGGGGTCTCCTACGAGCAGTACTTC
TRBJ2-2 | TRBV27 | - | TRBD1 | CATFGTENTGELFF | TGTGCCACCTTCGGGACAGAGAACACCGGGGAGCTGTTTTTT
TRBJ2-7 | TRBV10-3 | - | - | CAISEPDRNSYEQYF | TGTGCCATCAGTGAGCCAGACAGAAACTCCTACGAGCAGTACTTC
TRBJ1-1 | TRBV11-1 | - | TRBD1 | CASSRTGVNTEAFF | TGTGCCAGCAGCAGGACAGGGGTGAACACTGAAGCTTTCTTT
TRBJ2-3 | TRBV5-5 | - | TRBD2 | CASSSTSASTDTQYF | TGTGCCAGCAGCTCTACTAGCGCGAGCACAGATACGCAGTATTTT
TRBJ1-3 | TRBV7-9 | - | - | CASLHGWDISGNTIYF | TGTGCCAGCCTCCATGGTTGGGACATCTCTGGAAACACCATATATTTT
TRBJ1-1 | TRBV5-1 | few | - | CASSFGGETEAFF | TGCGCCAGCAGCTTTGGCGGCGAAACTGAAGCTTTCTTT
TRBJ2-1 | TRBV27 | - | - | CASSLYVTGLSNEQFF | TGTGCCAGCAGTTTATACGTGACAGGACTTTCCAATGAGCAGTTCTTC
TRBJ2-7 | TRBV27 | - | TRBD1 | CASSPGQGVDEQYF | TGTGCCAGCAGTCCTGGACAGGGGGTCGACGAGCAGTACTTC
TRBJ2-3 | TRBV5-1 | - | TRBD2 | CASSYPGTSGTSTDTQYF | TGCGCCAGCAGCTACCCTGGGACTAGCGGGACAAGCACAGATACGCAGTATTTT
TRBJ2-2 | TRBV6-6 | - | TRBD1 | CASAAGQGSTGELFF | TGTGCCAGCGCCGCCGGACAGGGTTCGACCGGGGAGCTGTTTTTT
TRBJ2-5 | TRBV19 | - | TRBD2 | CASSDSSGTSEYQETQYF | TGTGCCAGTAGTGATTCCTCCGGGACTAGCGAGTACCAAGAGACCCAGTACTTC
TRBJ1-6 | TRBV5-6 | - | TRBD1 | CASSGTLQGLYNSPLHF | TGTGCCAGCAGCGGAACCCTACAGGGGCTCTATAATTCACCCCTCCACTTT
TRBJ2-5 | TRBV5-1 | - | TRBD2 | CASSPTTGLAGEGTQYF | TGCGCCAGCAGCCCGACGACGGGACTAGCGGGGGAGGGGACCCAGTACTTC
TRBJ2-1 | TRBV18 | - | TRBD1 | CASSPRQGGSFF | TGTGCCAGCTCACCAAGACAGGGCGGTTCGTTCTTC